This T cell receptor (beta chain) was captured in a study of blood T cells in healthy people across ages. The second PCR ran roughly 6 to 11 cycles with a sample-barcoded 5' primer and J-beta primers. TCRdb re-called the 5' RACE reads with MiXCR, one entry per CDR3 protein. The table shows 1.5 million to 2 million distinct CDR3 sequences, with 28% occurring only once. V lost 4 bases and J lost 2, with 10 bases in between. Looked up from germline, CDR1 is SGHTA and CDR2 is FQGNSA. The CDR3 has 14 amino acids. Many counts were recorded for this clonotype. Sequenced material: blood. The gene calls are TRBV7-2 and TRBJ2-3; D gene uncertain. This sequence was found in a woman aged 25 to 39 in good health. Written as DNA, the CDR3 is TGTGCCAGCAGCTCCCAGCCTTCCACAGATACGCAGTATTTT. It codes for CASSSQPSTDTQYF.